This TCR beta chain emerged from a study of regulatory T cells in long-lasting Graves disease. Germline assignment: CDR1 SNHLY and CDR2 FYNNEI. The CDR3 runs 13 residues. V was shortened by 1 base and J by 3 bases, with 3 bases between the two germline ends. Findings and limits, study-wide: Possibly, accuracy suffered from the small sample size. New patients shared 950 to 1,000 public clonotypes, fewer than the approximately 2,700 shared by persistent patients.

Building of the TCR beta libraries involved iRepertoire HTBI primers and Arm-PCR of CDR3 regions. TCRdb re-called the multiplex PCR reads through MiXCR, storing one row per CDR3 protein. The sample lists under 450,000 distinct CDR3 sequences; less than 25% were seen once. Stated time point: persistent/refractory GD, antithyroid drugs over 5 years with positive TRAb. The TCR library used RNA extracted from PBMCs. Remarks on this clonotype: Its specificity is unknown.

This TCR was recovered from a female donor with Graves disease. This sample comprised peripheral blood mononuclear cells (PBMCs), obtained when the disease was refractory, from a patient treated with antithyroid drugs. J is TRBJ2-2 and V is TRBV2, with no clear D. CDR3 residues: CASSEGYTGELFF. The CDR3 DNA reads TGTGCCAGCAGTGAAGGTTACACCGGGGAGCTGTTTTTT.